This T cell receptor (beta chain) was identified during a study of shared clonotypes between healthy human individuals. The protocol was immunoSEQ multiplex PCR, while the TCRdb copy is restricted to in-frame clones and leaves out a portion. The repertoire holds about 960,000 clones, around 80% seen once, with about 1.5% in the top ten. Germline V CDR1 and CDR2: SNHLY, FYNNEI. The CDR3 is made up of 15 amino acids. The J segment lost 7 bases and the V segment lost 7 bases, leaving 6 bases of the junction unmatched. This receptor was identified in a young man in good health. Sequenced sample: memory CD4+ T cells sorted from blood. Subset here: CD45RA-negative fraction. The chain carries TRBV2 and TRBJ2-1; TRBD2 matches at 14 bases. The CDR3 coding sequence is TGTGCCAGCACTCCGACTAGCGGGGGGGGTAATGAGCAGTTCTTC. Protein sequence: CASTPTSGGGNEQFF.